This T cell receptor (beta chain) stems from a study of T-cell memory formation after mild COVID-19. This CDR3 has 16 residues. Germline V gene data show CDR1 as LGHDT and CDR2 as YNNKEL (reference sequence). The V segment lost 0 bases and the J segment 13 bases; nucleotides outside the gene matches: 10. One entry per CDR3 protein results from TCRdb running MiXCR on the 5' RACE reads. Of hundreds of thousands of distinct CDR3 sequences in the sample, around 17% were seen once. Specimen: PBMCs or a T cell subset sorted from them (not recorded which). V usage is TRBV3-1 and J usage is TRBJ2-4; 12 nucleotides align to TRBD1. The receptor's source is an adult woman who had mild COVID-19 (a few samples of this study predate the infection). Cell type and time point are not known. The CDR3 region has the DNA TGTGCCAGCAGCCAAGAGTCCGGGACAGGGGGCTGGTTGCAGTACTTC. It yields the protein CASSQESGTGGWLQYF.